The source of this T cell receptor (beta chain) is a study of T cell responses to AZD1222 COVID-19 vaccine. About the research overall: Second-dose timings of about 4 or about 12 weeks were pooled.

The study's findings and limits: Spike-specific TCR repertoires showed rising breadth and depth after two AZD1222 doses. Most donors were white British, females outnumbered males, and clonal diversity was possibly underestimated. Repertoire samples came only from after the peak T cell response.

The CDR3 runs 16 residues. V was shortened by 0 bases and J by 3 bases, with 9 bases between the two germline ends. The V gene's germline CDR1 is LNHDA and CDR2 SQIVND (reference sequence). Profiled with immunoSEQ multiplex PCR; TCRdb holds only in-frame clones, not every one. Among approximately 80,000 clones, approximately 90% were seen once, and the ten largest hold roughly 24%. As concerns this clone: Its antigen is currently unknown.

The sequencing used peripheral blood, collected on day 0 of AZD1222 vaccination. The chain employs TRBV19 and TRBJ2-6, with D unclear. The origin of this receptor is an adult in good health. CDR3 region: CASSIDRTVGANVLTF. CDR3 nucleotide sequence: TGTGCCAGTAGTATAGATCGAACTGTTGGGGCCAACGTCCTGACTTTC.